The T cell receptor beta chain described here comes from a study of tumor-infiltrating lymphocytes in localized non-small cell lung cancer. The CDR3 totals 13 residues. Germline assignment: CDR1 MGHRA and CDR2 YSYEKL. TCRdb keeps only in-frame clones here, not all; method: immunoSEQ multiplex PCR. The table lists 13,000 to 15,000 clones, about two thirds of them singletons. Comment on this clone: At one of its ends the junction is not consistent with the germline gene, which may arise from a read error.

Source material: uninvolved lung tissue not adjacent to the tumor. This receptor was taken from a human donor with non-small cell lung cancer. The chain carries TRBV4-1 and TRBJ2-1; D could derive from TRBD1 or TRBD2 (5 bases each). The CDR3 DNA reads TGCGCCAGCAGCCAAGACCCTGGGACCCAGCAATTCTTC. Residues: CASSQDPGTQQFF.